The sequence of this T cell receptor (beta chain) was determined in a study of blood T cell repertoires in COVID-19 (dated by TCRdb to between 2020 and 2021). As for the study more broadly: Collaborator samples came from the United States, Italy and Spain and covered acute and convalescent phases of COVID-19. The dataset comprised deeply sampled blood TCRbeta repertoires from subjects exposed to, actively infected with, or recovered from COVID-19. The material from the prospective study consisted of cDNA or gDNA derived from T cells, B-cell-depleted T cells, or PBMCs. The repertoires were released in a freely available public database intended as a resource for research on the immune response to SARS-CoV-2. Where HLA class I and class II types were available, the types were taken from metadata supplied by the sample provider, not from assay-based typing. Sample metadata almost always included a de-identified subject ID, COVID-19 status, age in years and sex. The samples were drawn from two sources: the first 160 participants of the ongoing ImmuneRACE study, and 1,200 or so subjects contributed by 6 global collaborators.

The paper's findings and limits, for the study overall: Clinical and demographic metadata were provided uncurated, with the amount varying by source and participant.

The immunoSEQ Assay, a bias-controlled multiplex PCR, was used to amplify TCRbeta CDR3 regions from genomic DNA. On the authors' methods: The number of nucleated cells in each sample was estimated by amplification of reference gene primers within the assay. Sequence reads were collapsed and filtered to measure the absolute abundance of every unique TCRbeta CDR3 rearrangement. For each sample, productive Simpson clonality was calculated as the square root of Simpson's diversity index across productive rearrangements. Not all clones reach the TCRdb copy of this immuneACCESS table, which keeps in-frame sequences only. Checked studies attribute under half of the gap to unresolved V genes and leave the rest unexplained. The V and J calls and the clone size are those of that table, but D and trimming were determined from the DNA. The sample records 76,000 or so clones, 87% of which are singletons. The ten largest make up under 9.5% of the sample.

Collaborating institutions collected whole blood in K2EDTA tubes following their own protocols. For TCRbeta analysis, collaborators shipped samples as frozen whole blood, isolated PBMCs, or DNA extracted from either of those sample types. On this clone: What this receptor recognizes is not known. One base away there is no much larger clone; base qualities are not given.

V is shortened by 5 bases, J by 2 bases, and the region joining them spans 12 bases. According to the germline V gene, CDR1 reads SGHRS and CDR2 reads YFSETQ. From its cysteine to its phenylalanine, the CDR3 spans 14 amino acids. Only the CDR3 DNA stays, 42 bases, in frame from base 1. The sequence links TRBV5-1 to TRBJ2-3; the D gene cannot be resolved reliably. What was sequenced was peripheral blood. This TCR was sampled from a young man with acute or convalescent COVID-19. The CDR3 reads as follows: CASSQDSNTDTQYF. The DNA sequence follows: TGCGCCAGCAGTCAAGACTCCAACACAGATACGCAGTATTTT.